This T cell receptor (beta chain) was sequenced during a study of blood T cell repertoires in COVID-19. Across the study: Specimens from acute and convalescent COVID-19 originated in the United States, Italy and Spain.

The V gene lost 1 base and the J gene lost 1 base, with 10 bases spanning the gap. The CDR3 has 14 residues. CDR1 and CDR2 from the germline V gene are SQVTM and ANQGSEA. Original data processing: Researchers report that nucleated cell counts were estimated from reference gene primer amplification. Sequencing used immunoSEQ multiplex PCR; TCRdb keeps in-frame clones, though not all of them. V, J and clone size are taken as reported in that table, and D and trimming were inferred from the DNA itself. This sample has 33,000 or so clones, with about 92% found just once. The rearrangement uses TRBV29-1 and TRBJ2-5; D is uncertain. The sample consisted of peripheral blood. The source is a man between 65 and 79 years old with active or convalescent COVID-19. The CDR3 spells CSVEVGPSQETQYF. In DNA, the CDR3 is TGCAGCGTTGAAGTTGGGCCTTCCCAAGAGACCCAGTACTTC.